The 26 T cell receptor beta chains listed next were all sequenced from one sample in a study of tumor-infiltrating lymphocytes in primary liver carcinoma. Extraction of RNA together with DNA used about 20-34 mg of unsorted bulk tissue. Synthesis of TCR beta cDNA was carried out from around 540 ng total RNA with a constant-region primer. Slightly modified ARM-PCR, run as three nested multiplex PCR rounds, produced the TCR beta libraries. A C-beta reverse primer was combined with TRBV1-TRBV30 forward primers in the first two PCR rounds, and each round had around 11 cycles. MiXCR was run by TCRdb on the multiplex PCR reads, yielding one entry per CDR3 protein. The sample lists roughly 120,000 distinct CDR3 sequences, around 60% occurring once. The material sequenced was liver tumor tissue from sampling region 1. Subset of the sample: tumor region T1, superior pole. The receptors derive from a woman aged 55-69 years with primary liver carcinoma and hepatitis B virus infection.

This clonotype came up a few times. V usage is TRBV6-5 and J usage is TRBJ1-5, with D unclear. V shed 2 bases and J shed 1 base, with 9 bases lying between them. CDR1 and CDR2 from the germline V gene are MNHEY and SVGAGI. CDR3 length equals 15 residues. The CDR3 sequence is CASSYAKNSNQPQHF. For the CDR3, the DNA is TGTGCCAGCAGTTACGCCAAAAACAGCAATCAGCCCCAGCATTTT.

Points on this clonotype: One end of the junction varies from germline; a read error may be responsible. V and J are TRBV5-1 and TRBJ1-1, with a possible D match to TRBD1 (5 bases). The CDR3 spans 18 residues. CDR1 is SGHRS, CDR2 YFSETQ, per germline. The CDR3 region is CASSLGRGYGGDNTEASF. In nucleotides, the CDR3 is TGTGCCAGCAGCTTGGGACGAGGATACGGTGGGGATAACACTGAAGCTTCCTTT.

On this clonotype itself: Since a much larger clone is just one base distant, this may be a read error. J is TRBJ2-2 and V is TRBV7-8; D tentatively fits TRBD1 or TRBD2 (6 bases each). Germline V gene lookup returns CDR1 SGHVS and CDR2 FQNEAQ. V lost 5 bases to trimming and J lost 1 base, with 20 bases between them. The CDR3 is made up of 18 amino acids. The CDR3: CASSVFGTGDMNTGELFF. The CDR3 DNA follows: TGTGCCAGCAGCGTATTCGGTACGGGGGACATGAACACCGGGGAGCTGTTTTTT. Complete variable domain (other parts from reference TRBV7-8 and TRBJ2-2): GAGVSQSPRYKVAKRGQDVALRCDPISGHVSLFWYQQALGQGPEFLTYFQNEAQLDKSGLPSDRFFAERPEGSVSTLKIQRTQQEDSAVYLCASSVFGTGDMNTGELFFGEGSRLTVL.

The chain links TRBV4-1 to TRBJ1-2; TRBD1 aligns across 7 bases. The trim removed 3 bases at V and 4 bases at J, leaving 11 bases unmatched. The CDR3 consists of 16 residues. The germline V gene has CDR1 MGHRA and CDR2 YSYEKL. CDR3 in amino acids: CASSQGRDRALYGYTF. The DNA of the CDR3 is TGCGCCAGCAGCCAGGGACGGGACAGAGCCCTCTATGGCTACACCTTC.

To note about this clonotype: Possible read error: a much larger clone is one base away. The chain uses TRBV12-3 or TRBV12-4 and TRBJ1-1, with no clear D. Trimming took 6 bases from V and 1 from J, leaving 12 bases between them. The CDR3 sequence is 14 residues long. The CDR3 DNA is TGTGCCAGCAGCTTCACAGAGTCGAACACTGAAGCTTTCTTT. As protein: CASSFTESNTEAFF.

With regard to this clonotype: One junction end disagrees with the germline gene, perhaps due to a read error. This chain connects TRBV6-5 to TRBJ2-6; D tentatively fits TRBD1 or TRBD2 (5 bases each). There are 15 residues in the CDR3. CDR1 and CDR2 (germline): MNHEY, SVGAGI. The CDR3 sequence: CASSLDGSGANVVTF. In DNA form, the CDR3 reads TGTGCCAGCAGTTTAGACGGGTCCGGGGCCAACGTCGTGACTTTC.

A word on this clonotype: The conserved phenylalanine or tryptophan is not found at the CDR3 terminus, so this likely reflects a read error. V and J are TRBV6-2 or TRBV6-3 and TRBJ2-7, with 8 bases identical to TRBD1. CDR3 length: 15 amino acids. In germline, CDR1 is MNHEY, CDR2 SVGEGT. The CDR3 nucleotides read TGTGTCAGCACCTTTCGACAGGGGCGAAACTACGAGCAGTACCTC. Translation: CVSTFRQGRNYEQYL.

Note on this clonotype: The CDR3 ends on some other residue instead of the conserved phenylalanine or tryptophan, so this is likely a read error. The limits of the CDR3 on the DNA are not certain, so only TCRdb's listed CDR3 is given. The J gene is TRBJ2-2, the V gene TRBV11-3; TRBD2 is the table's D call, not checked against the DNA. The CDR3 has 14 amino acids, counting both end residues. Germline-derived CDR1 and CDR2 are SGHNT and YENEEA. CDR3 residues: CASDAGGPTGGLSI.

About this clonotype: With a much larger clone just one base away, this may be a read error. The chain combines TRBV2 with TRBJ1-2; possible D gene TRBD1, 6 bases. Per the germline V gene, CDR1 is SNHLY and CDR2 is FYNNEI. The CDR3 is 13 residues long. With 11 bases removed from V and 4 bases from J, the gap between germline ends came to 17 bases. Written as DNA, the CDR3 is TGTGCCTGCTTGGACAGCCCGAGCTATGGCTACACCTTC. Its protein is CACLDSPSYGYTF.

The chain recombines TRBV4-1 with TRBJ1-1, with no clear D. Trimming stripped 8 bases from V and 12 bases from J, with 22 bases between. This CDR3 contains 13 residues. Germline assignment: CDR1 MGHRA and CDR2 YSYEKL. CDR3 loop: CASGRPLSGGTFF. DNA for the CDR3: TGCGCCAGCGGCAGACCCCTATCGGGTGGAACTTTCTTT.

The V call is TRBV13, the J call TRBJ2-1; D is uncertain. Between the trimmed V and J ends, which lost 5 bases and 3 bases, there was a span of 17 bases. The CDR3 has 16 residues. Per germline, CDR1 PRHDT and CDR2 FYEKMQ (reference sequence). The CDR3 sequence is CASSPPPAVIYNEQFF. CDR3 in DNA: TGTGCCAGCAGCCCTCCGCCCGCAGTGATCTACAATGAGCAGTTCTTC.

Notes on this clonotype: One end of the junction does not line up with germline, which may come from a read error. This rearrangement joins TRBV11-3 to TRBJ1-2; D is perhaps TRBD1 (6 bases). Germline V lookup: CDR1 SGHNT, CDR2 YENEEA. The CDR3 contains 14 residues. Here the CDR3 DNA reads TGTGCCAGCAGCTTAGGAGGGGAACCTGGGGGCTGCACCTTC. This codes for CASSLGGEPGGCTF. The full variable domain, in which reference TRBV11-3 and TRBJ1-2 provide the parts outside the CDR3, is EAGVVQSPRYKIIEKKQPVAFWCNPISGHNTLYWYLQNLGQGPELLIRYENEEAVDDSQLPKDRFSAERLKGVDSTLKIQPAELGDSAVYLCASSLGGEPGGCTFGSGTRLTVV.

Concerning this clonotype itself: In this CDR3 the conserved last residue, phenylalanine or tryptophan, is missing, so a read error is likely. Because the CDR3's place on the DNA is in doubt, the DNA is left out and the CDR3 is given as listed by TCRdb. This chain connects TRBV11-2 to TRBJ1-6; the DNA was not compared with TRBD1, the D call given in the table. A total of 14 residues make up the CDR3, ends included. CDR1 and CDR2 (germline): SGHAT, FQNNGV. The CDR3 spells CASRRGLQNSPLHS.

In the case of this clonotype: A single base separates this from a much larger clone, so it may be a read error. The chain carries TRBV7-8 and TRBJ1-1; D remains unclear. In germline, CDR1 is SGHVS, CDR2 FQNEAQ. Trimming stripped 5 bases from V and 4 bases from J, with 14 bases between. This CDR3 comprises 14 residues. For the CDR3, the DNA is TGTGCCAGCAGCGCCTCCACAGTTAGCACTGAAGCTTTCTTT. Protein: CASSASTVSTEAFF.

The V and J genes are TRBV11-2 and TRBJ2-7; TRBD2 matches 14 bases. CDR1 and CDR2 from the germline V gene are SGHAT and FQNNGV. Trimming took 8 bases from V and 2 from J; bases not matched to a gene: 20. The CDR3 length is 20 residues. The CDR3, as DNA: TGTGCCAGCGGTGCCATTTCCCGACTAGCGGGAGGGCGGAAACCCTACGAGCAGTACTTC. Its translation is CASGAISRLAGGRKPYEQYF.

This clonotype was detected only once. One end of the junction does not line up with germline, which may come from a read error. The V gene is TRBV6-5, the J gene TRBJ2-3, with TRBD1 as a possible D gene (5 bases). In germline, CDR1 is MNHEY, CDR2 SVGAGI. The CDR3 has 14 residues. In DNA, the CDR3 is TGTGCCAGCAGTTTAGGGGTTACTCAGGATATGCAGTATTTT. It specifies CASSLGVTQDMQYF.

The chain combines TRBV12-3 or TRBV12-4 with TRBJ2-2; tentatively, D is TRBD1 or TRBD2 (5 bases each). V was shortened by 8 bases and J by 13 bases, with 23 bases between the two germline ends. This CDR3 spans 14 amino acids. CDR3 residues: CASCLSGDGIMLFF. The CDR3 nucleotides are TGTGCCAGCTGTCTGAGTGGGGACGGGATCATGCTGTTTTTT.

V usage is TRBV11-3 and J usage is TRBJ2-7; 9 nucleotides match TRBD2. CDR1 SGHNT and CDR2 YENEEA come from the germline V gene. The CDR3 runs 18 residues. The CDR3 reads CTNSPTPEGAGGSTEQYF. CDR3 bases: TGTACCAACAGCCCAACCCCCGAGGGAGCGGGAGGTTCGACCGAGCAGTACTTC.

This clonotype was counted at least ten times. V usage is TRBV6-5 and J usage is TRBJ1-1; possible D gene TRBD1, 6 bases. In germline, CDR1 is MNHEY, CDR2 SVGAGI. V lost 8 bases and J lost 2, with 21 bases in between. The CDR3 has 16 residues. The CDR3 reads CASATWHRARNTEAFF. CDR3 DNA sequence: TGTGCCAGCGCGACCTGGCACAGGGCAAGAAACACTGAAGCTTTCTTT.

This clonotype came up a few times. The chain is built from TRBV2 and TRBJ2-7, with D unclear. V was cut by 4 bases and J by 2 bases, with 9 bases left in between. The CDR3 is 13 amino acids. CDR1 and CDR2 from the germline V gene are SNHLY and FYNNEI. CDR3 nucleotides: TGTGCCAGCAGTGTCGGCAGAGCCTACGAGCAGTACTTC. Encoded protein: CASSVGRAYEQYF.

CDR3 coding DNA: TGTGCCAGCAGCTCCAGGACAGGGCCCTACGAGCAGTACTTC. As protein: CASSSRTGPYEQYF. The chain joins TRBV5-5 to TRBJ2-7, with TRBD1 matching over 8 bases. Germline V CDR1 and CDR2: SGHKS, YYEKEE (reference sequence). V shed 3 bases and J 2 bases; nucleotides not matched to a gene: 4. The CDR3 has 14 residues.

Concerning this clonotype itself: The conserved phenylalanine or tryptophan is not found at the CDR3 terminus, so this likely reflects a read error. V usage is TRBV6-1 and J usage is TRBJ2-1; TRBD2 agrees at 11 bases. Germline lookup yields CDR1 MNHNS and CDR2 SASEGT. The V gene end was trimmed by 5 bases and the J gene end by 9 bases; junction bases not matched to a gene: 6. CDR3 size: 14 residues. CDR3 nucleotides: TGTGCCAGCAGTCTGGTAGCGGGAGGGCGTGAGCAGTTCCTC. It yields the protein CASSLVAGGREQFL.

For this clonotype: The CDR3 does not end in the conserved phenylalanine or tryptophan, so this is likely a read error. The chain recombines TRBV12-3 or TRBV12-4 with TRBJ2-3; either TRBD1 or TRBD2 may fit D (6 bases each). CDR3 size: 14 residues. The ends were cut back, 5 bases at V and 8 bases at J, with 17 bases in the middle. Here the CDR3 DNA reads TGTGCCAGCAGTAGGGGGGCTAATAGTCGTACGCAGTATTGT. Protein product: CASSRGANSRTQYC.

With regard to this clonotype: A read error may produce the germline difference seen at one junction end. V gene TRBV12-3 or TRBV12-4 combines with J gene TRBJ2-3; 10 nucleotides line up with TRBD2. This CDR3 has 14 amino acids. CDR3 sequence (DNA): TGCCCCAGCAGTAATCAGCGGGAGGGAGATACGCAGTATTTT. Its protein is CPSSNQREGDTQYF.

On this clonotype itself: A read error may explain this, as a much larger clone is one base away. The gene calls are TRBV6-2 or TRBV6-3 and TRBJ2-7, with 9 positions matching TRBD1. This CDR3 spans 14 amino acids. Unmatched junction bases numbered 8, after V lost 7 bases and J lost 4 bases. Germline CDR1 reads MNHEY; CDR2 reads SVGEGT. For the CDR3, the DNA is TGTGCCAGCAACCCCGGGACAGGGTATTACGAGCAGTACTTC. Translated: CASNPGTGYYEQYF.

Comment on this clonotype: A much larger clone differs from this one at a single base, so this may be a read error. The CDR3: CASSLVGEEQYF. The CDR3 DNA sequence: TGTGCCAGCAGCTTAGTAGGGGAGGAGCAGTACTTC. This rearrangement joins TRBV5-6 to TRBJ2-7; the D call may be TRBD1 or TRBD2 (5 bases each). V was shortened by 2 bases and J by 7 bases, with 10 bases between the two germline ends. CDR1 is SGHDT and CDR2 is YYEEEE in the germline V gene. The CDR3 has 12 amino acids.